This T cell receptor beta chain was captured by sequencing in a study of post-analysis software for immune sequencing data. On the study more broadly: Relapsing-remitting, secondary progressive and progressive-relapsing courses of multiple sclerosis were included.

Unmatched junction bases numbered 10, after V lost 4 bases and J lost 3 bases. CDR1 is LGHDT, CDR2 YNNKEL, per germline (reference sequence). CDR3 length: 17 residues. As concerns this clonotype: Its antigen is not identified.

Study results and caveats: Batch-mates among the samples co-clustered strongly by F measure. Among multiple sclerosis patients, normalized Chao1 diversity was significantly below that of controls. Higher frequency in patients than in controls was seen for five TRBV segments, with TRBV5-6, TRBV5-1 and TRBV20-1 among them.

Libraries were made from TCR beta cDNA, and they carried unique molecular identifiers. Input amounts of 1 to 10 million T cells were used. These gave roughly 0.5 million cDNA molecules, so each molecule approximated one T cell. TCRdb analysed the PCR reads with MiXCR anew, one entry per CDR3 protein. In the table there are some 500,000 distinct CDR3 sequences, over 35% of which are singletons. The receptor was derived from a girl aged 10-17 years with multiple sclerosis. Specimen: blood. The J gene is TRBJ2-7, the V gene TRBV3-1; 12 bases fit TRBD2. CDR3 in DNA: TGTGCCAGCAGCCCTCAGGGGCTAGCGGGAGGGATCTACGAGCAGTACTTC. Its translation is CASSPQGLAGGIYEQYF.